Reported below is one TCR beta chain. Its antigen remains unknown. This sample was included in a study of shared clonotypes between healthy human individuals. Method: immunoSEQ multiplex PCR; TCRdb's copy keeps in-frame clones and lacks some. This table holds some 2,400,000 clones, 90% to 96% found once. Notes on the study in general: A handful of donors showed sharing of approximately 5% of naive CD4 clonotypes.

Germline lookup yields CDR1 SGHAT and CDR2 FQNNGV. The CDR3 runs to 16 residues. V shed 3 bases, J shed 8 bases, and the junction held 10 bases outside the gene matches. Every donor, a Caucasian adult, lived in Nashville, Tennessee. The receptor was derived from a man aged 18 to 30 in good health. The genes are TRBV11-2 and TRBJ2-2, with TRBD1 matching 9 bases. The sample consisted of naive CD4+ T cells sorted from blood. Subset indicated: CD45RA+ positively selected. CDR3 region: CASSFLRDRVQGELFF. The CDR3 DNA reads as TGTGCCAGCAGCTTTCTCCGGGACAGGGTTCAAGGGGAGCTGTTTTTT.